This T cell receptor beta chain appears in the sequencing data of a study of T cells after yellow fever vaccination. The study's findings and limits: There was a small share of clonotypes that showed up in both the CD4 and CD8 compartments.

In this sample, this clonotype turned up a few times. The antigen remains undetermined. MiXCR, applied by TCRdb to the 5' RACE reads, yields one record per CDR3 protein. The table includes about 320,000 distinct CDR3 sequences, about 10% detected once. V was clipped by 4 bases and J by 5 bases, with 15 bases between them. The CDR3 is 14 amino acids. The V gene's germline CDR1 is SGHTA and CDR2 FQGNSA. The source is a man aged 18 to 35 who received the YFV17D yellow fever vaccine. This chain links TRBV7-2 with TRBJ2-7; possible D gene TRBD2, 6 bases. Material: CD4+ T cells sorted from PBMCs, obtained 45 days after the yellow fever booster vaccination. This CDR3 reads CASSSQGGGHEQYF. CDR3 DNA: TGTGCCAGCAGCTCTCAGGGAGGAGGCCACGAGCAGTACTTC.